These T cell receptor beta chains were read from a single sample in a study of blood T cell repertoires in COVID-19. The assay was immunoSEQ multiplex PCR, and TCRdb's table has in-frame clones only and misses some. The sample shows 150,000 or so clones, 82% of them seen only once. The sample consisted of peripheral blood. The receptors derive from a human donor with acute or convalescent COVID-19. The donor label of this sample is uncertain. Both conserved end residues are part of each CDR3. A D gene is named only where the DNA matches it firmly. Size tells how often a clone was seen (once, few, many) or the class of an expanded clone, and some rows leave it out.

j_gene,abundance,d_gene,len,v_gene,CDR3nt,CDR3aa
TRBJ1-2,.,.,13,TRBV19,TGTGCCAGTAGTATCCCAGGGGCCAAGGGCTACACCTTC,CASSIPGAKGYTF
TRBJ1-2,.,.,14,TRBV7-2,TGTGCCAGCAGCGCGACAGGCGACTTGGGAGGCTACACCTTC,CASSATGDLGGYTF
TRBJ1-3,.,.,11,TRBV19,TGTGCCAGTCTATCTGGAAACACCATATATTTT,CASLSGNTIYF
TRBJ2-5,.,.,16,TRBV7-3,TGTGCCAGCAGCTTAGGGTTTAGGAGGACAGAAGAGACCCAGTACTTC,CASSLGFRRTEETQYF
TRBJ2-3,.,.,14,TRBV6-5,TGTGCCAGCAGGTTACGGGGAGACACAGATACGCAGTATTTT,CASRLRGDTDTQYF
TRBJ2-5,.,.,13,TRBV9,TGTGCCAGCAGCGGGGCAGACACTGAGACCCAGTACTTC,CASSGADTETQYF
TRBJ1-2,.,TRBD1,15,TRBV5-6,TGTGCCAGCAGCGGTGGGGCGCAGGGGGCTTTCGGCTACACCTTC,CASSGGAQGAFGYTF
TRBJ1-2,once,.,13,TRBV30,TGTGCCTGGAGTCTTAATCGAGAGGGTGGCTACACCTTC,CAWSLNREGGYTF
TRBJ1-1,.,TRBD1,13,TRBV6-5,TGTGCCAGCAGGCCACAGGGGATCACTGAAGCTTTCTTT,CASRPQGITEAFF
TRBJ1-1,.,TRBD1,16,TRBV5-1,TGCGCCAGCAGCTGGACAGGGGGCGGCGCGAACACTGAAGCTTTCTTT,CASSWTGGGANTEAFF
TRBJ2-2,.,TRBD1,19,TRBV5-4,TGTGCCAGCAGCTTATTCGGGACAGGAGGCCTTCCGAACACCGGGGAGCTGTTTTTT,CASSLFGTGGLPNTGELFF
TRBJ1-3,.,TRBD1,13,TRBV5-1,TGCGCCAGCAGCTTTCGACAGGGACACACCATATATTTT,CASSFRQGHTIYF
TRBJ1-1,.,.,13,TRBV30,TGTGCCTGGACCAAAGGCGGGATCAGCGAAGCTTTCTTT,CAWTKGGISEAFF
TRBJ2-7,.,TRBD2,17,TRBV7-9,TGTGCCAGCAGCGCCCGTAGCGGGGGGGCCGGATCCTACGAGCAGTACTTC,CASSARSGGAGSYEQYF
TRBJ1-3,.,TRBD1,15,TRBV6-5,TGTGCCAGCAGTTACCAAGGGGGCACTGGAAACACCATATATTTT,CASSYQGGTGNTIYF
TRBJ1-5,.,TRBD1,12,TRBV30,TGTGCCTGGAGTAAAGGGGGCCACGAACAGCATTTT,CAWSKGGHEQHF
TRBJ1-1,.,.,15,TRBV2,TGTGCCAGCAGTGAAGTGAGGACACGGAACACTGAAGCTTTCTTT,CASSEVRTRNTEAFF
TRBJ1-2,.,.,13,TRBV30,TGTGCCTGGAGTCCACCGGGGTACTATGGCTACACCTTC,CAWSPPGYYGYTF
TRBJ1-6,.,.,13,TRBV5-1,TGCGCCAGCAGCAATAATATGAATTCACCCCTCCACTTT,CASSNNMNSPLHF
TRBJ1-2,.,.,13,TRBV27,TGTGCCAGCAGTGCCACACAGGGTGCTGGCTACACCTTC,CASSATQGAGYTF
TRBJ2-5,.,.,16,TRBV5-3,TGTGCCAGAAGCCTCTCGTGTGCGGGGTGCGGGGAGACCCAGTACTTC,CARSLSCAGCGETQYF
TRBJ2-2,.,TRBD2,16,TRBV5-6,TGTGCCAGCAGCTTAGGAGTCCCCGGGAGGACCGGGGAGCTGTTTTTT,CASSLGVPGRTGELFF
TRBJ1-2,.,TRBD1,13,TRBV13,TGTGCCAGCAGCGGGGCGGGGACAGGGGTCGGCACCTTC,CASSGAGTGVGTF
TRBJ2-2,once,.,17,TRBV5-1,TGCGCCAGCAGCTTGGGTAGGAGACTAGGGGACACCGGGGAGCTGTTTTTT,CASSLGRRLGDTGELFF
TRBJ2-7,.,.,15,TRBV4-3,TGCGCCAGCAGCCAAGAGGCAGGCTTAAACTACGAGCAGTACTTC,CASSQEAGLNYEQYF
TRBJ2-7,.,TRBD2,15,TRBV3-1/TRBV3-2,TGTGCCAGCAGCCAATTGACTAGCGCCGGTTCCGGGCAGTACTTC,CASSQLTSAGSGQYF
TRBJ2-2,few,.,14,TRBV6-2/TRBV6-3,TGTGCCAGCAGTCAAACAGGGACCACCGGGGAGCTGTTTTTT,CASSQTGTTGELFF
TRBJ1-3,once,TRBD1,14,TRBV13,TGTGCCAGCAGCTTAAGGGGACAGGGAAACACCATATATTTT,CASSLRGQGNTIYF
TRBJ1-1,once,.,13,TRBV12-3/TRBV12-4,TGTGCCAGCAGTTTATCCCAGAACACTGAAGCTTTCTTT,CASSLSQNTEAFF
TRBJ1-6,once,.,13,TRBV4-2,TGTGCCAGCAGCCAAGATGAGGGTTCACCCCTCCACTTT,CASSQDEGSPLHF
TRBJ2-2,.,.,12,TRBV2,TGTGCCAGCAGTGCCTATCCCGGGGAGCTGTTTTTT,CASSAYPGELFF
TRBJ1-1,.,.,12,TRBV7-2,TGTGCCAGCATGGGGGGAAACACTGAAGCTTTCTTT,CASMGGNTEAFF
TRBJ1-2,.,.,13,TRBV5-6,TGTGCCAGCAGCTTGGACAGGGCTAGAGGCTACACCTTC,CASSLDRARGYTF
TRBJ2-3,.,TRBD1,15,TRBV7-2,TGTGCCAGCAGCTTAGGGACAGGGGGCCCGGATACGCAGTATTTT,CASSLGTGGPDTQYF
TRBJ1-2,.,.,14,TRBV7-9,TGTGCCAGCAGCTTTTCCGACAGTCGCTATGGCTACACCTTC,CASSFSDSRYGYTF